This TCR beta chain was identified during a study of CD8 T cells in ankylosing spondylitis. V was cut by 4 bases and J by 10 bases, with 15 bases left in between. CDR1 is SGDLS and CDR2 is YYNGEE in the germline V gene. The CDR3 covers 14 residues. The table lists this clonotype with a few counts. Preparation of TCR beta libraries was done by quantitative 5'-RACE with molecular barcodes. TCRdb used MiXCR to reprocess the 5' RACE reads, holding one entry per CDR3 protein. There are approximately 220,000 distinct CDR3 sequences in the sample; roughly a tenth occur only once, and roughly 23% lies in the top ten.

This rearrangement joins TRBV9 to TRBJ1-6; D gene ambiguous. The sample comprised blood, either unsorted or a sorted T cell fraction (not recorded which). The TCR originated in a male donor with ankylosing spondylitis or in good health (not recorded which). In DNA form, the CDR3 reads TGTGCCAGCAGCATCGGTCGAGCGGGGTCACCCCTCCACTTT. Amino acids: CASSIGRAGSPLHF.